This entry lists 5 T cell receptor beta chains sequenced from one sample in a study of radiation and T cells in renal cell carcinoma. Specified time point: baseline pretreatment blood. Treatment meaning: 15 Gy SBRT to primary tumor, nephrectomy 4 weeks later. Measured with immunoSEQ multiplex PCR; TCRdb has only the in-frame clones, and not every one. The sample has 100,000 to 150,000 clones; roughly 80% are singletons. The sample in question was blood, obtained from a patient whose treatment included radiotherapy and nephrectomy. The source is a woman aged 55 to 70 with renal cell carcinoma.

This clone was counted a few times. V usage is TRBV19 and J usage is TRBJ1-1; maybe TRBD1 (5 bases). From germline, CDR1 is LNHDA and CDR2 SQIVND (reference sequence). V dropped 7 bases and J dropped 0 bases, with 15 bases sitting between them. CDR3 length equals 15 residues. CDR3 nucleotides: TGTGCCAGTACCAGACCGGGACGAATGAACACTGAAGCTTTCTTT. Protein: CASTRPGRMNTEAFF.

This clone was observed a single time. The gene calls are TRBV7-2 and TRBJ2-7; unclear D gene. V gave up 4 bases and J gave up 0 bases, with 7 bases separating them. Germline values: CDR1 SGHTA, CDR2 FQGNSA. The CDR3 is 13 residues long. The CDR3 DNA follows: TGTGCCAGCAGCTATCCGAACTCCTACGAGCAGTACTTC. Translated: CASSYPNSYEQYF.

CDR3 sequence (DNA): TGTGCCAGCACAGAGGGCAGAAGCTCTGGGGCCAACGTCCTGACTTTC. This encodes CASTEGRSSGANVLTF. This rearrangement joins TRBV2 to TRBJ2-6; TRBD2 might be the D (5 bases). The CDR3 sequence is 16 residues long. CDR1 is SNHLY and CDR2 is FYNNEI in the germline V gene. The V end lost 7 bases, the J end lost 0 bases, and 13 bases lay between the germline ends.

The V and J genes are TRBV28 and TRBJ2-1; D is perhaps TRBD1 (6 bases). The CDR3 spans 14 residues. Germline V CDR1 and CDR2: MDHEN, SYDVKM. V lost 7 bases to trimming and J lost 1 base, with 11 bases between them. CDR3 nucleotide sequence: TGTGCCAGCAACGAAGGGGGTTCCTACAATGAGCAGTTCTTC. This translates into CASNEGGSYNEQFF.

The chain links TRBV6-5 to TRBJ2-7; perhaps TRBD1 as D (6 bases). Germline V gives CDR1 MNHEY, CDR2 SVGAGI. This CDR3 contains 14 residues. Between the trimmed V and J ends, which lost 2 bases and 3 bases, there was a span of 11 bases. The CDR3 sequence: CASSYDQGNYEQYF. In DNA form, the CDR3 reads TGTGCCAGCAGTTACGACCAGGGGAACTACGAGCAGTACTTC.